What follows are 24 T cell receptor beta chains derived from one specimen sequenced in a study of CD8+ T cells in alopecia areata. It was cDNA, reverse transcribed from extracted RNA, that served as the sequencing template. Clones were sequenced by immunoSEQ multiplex PCR, and TCRdb holds only the in-frame ones, with some missing. The sample contains 98,000 or so clones, 45% to 60% of which appear only once. Material: NKG2D-low CD8+ T cells sorted from blood. These receptors originate from a human donor with alopecia areata.

V is TRBV10-3 and J is TRBJ2-1; D remains ambiguous. The germline V gene has CDR1 ENHRY and CDR2 SYGVKD. This CDR3 region has 11 residues. V was trimmed by 2 bases and J by 8 bases, leaving 4 bases between them. The CDR3 sequence: CAISEGYEQFF. The CDR3 DNA sequence: TGTGCCATCAGTGAGGGGTATGAGCAGTTCTTC.

J is TRBJ2-5 and V is TRBV13; possible D gene TRBD2, 5 bases. The CDR3 runs to 16 residues. Trimming shortened V by 0 bases and J by 5 bases, and 16 bases separated the two germline ends. From germline, CDR1 is PRHDT and CDR2 FYEKMQ (reference sequence). The CDR3 is CASSLGGRSLSETQYF. CDR3 nucleotide sequence: TGTGCCAGCAGCTTAGGTGGGAGAAGTCTCTCGGAGACCCAGTACTTC.

The rearrangement joins TRBV10-1 to TRBJ1-4; D remains ambiguous. The CDR3 length is 15 residues. Between the trimmed V and J ends, which lost 3 bases and 5 bases, there was a span of 13 bases. Germline V CDR1 and CDR2: WNHNN, SYGVQD (reference sequence). CDR3 region: CASSDSSRPNEKLFF. CDR3 DNA: TGCGCCAGCAGTGACTCCAGCCGACCGAATGAAAAACTGTTTTTT.

This clone was seen a few times. This rearrangement joins TRBV7-8 to TRBJ1-1; 7 nucleotides align to TRBD1. This CDR3 is 14 amino acids long. Germline-derived CDR1 and CDR2 are SGHVS and FQNEAQ. V dropped 5 bases and J dropped 6; count of bases not matched to a gene: 9. Written as DNA, the CDR3 is TGTGCCAGCAGCACCCCTGGACAGGAGCCTGAAGCTTTCTTT. It specifies CASSTPGQEPEAFF.

This clone came up once. The chain combines TRBV13 with TRBJ2-5, with TRBD2 matching over 8 bases. The CDR3 is 13 residues long. V lost 6 bases and J lost 4; bases outside the gene matches: 4. Germline V gene lookup returns CDR1 PRHDT and CDR2 FYEKMQ (reference sequence). CDR3 region: CASSSAGGETQYF. DNA of the CDR3: TGTGCCAGCAGTTCGGCGGGGGGAGAGACCCAGTACTTC.

The J gene is TRBJ1-1, the V gene TRBV7-9; D unresolved. Germline CDR1 is SEHNR and CDR2 is FQNEAQ (reference sequence). The CDR3 is 16 residues long. Trimming pared 5 bases from V and 0 bases from J, leaving 16 bases between. CDR3 sequence: CASSPLSRLVNTEAFF. For the CDR3, the DNA is TGTGCCAGCAGCCCTCTAAGCCGCTTGGTGAACACTGAAGCTTTCTTT.

The chain recombines TRBV2 with TRBJ2-2; 12 nucleotides agree with TRBD2. In germline, CDR1 is SNHLY, CDR2 FYNNEI. Trimming took 6 bases from V and 5 from J; bases not matched to a gene: 7. CDR3 length equals 16 residues. Written as DNA, the CDR3 is TGTGCCAGCAGGGAAAGGACTAGCGGGGAGACCGGGGAGCTGTTTTTT. Encoded protein: CASRERTSGETGELFF.

This chain joins TRBV6-1 and TRBJ1-5; 7 bases map to TRBD1. Germline CDR1 and CDR2: MNHNS and SASEGT. The CDR3 length is 16 residues. Trimming at V came to 2 bases and at J to 3 bases, leaving 7 bases not matched to a gene. The CDR3 nucleotides are TGTGCCAGCAGTGAATGGGGCCAGGGGGACAATCAGCCCCAGCATTTT. Translated: CASSEWGQGDNQPQHF.

The rearrangement links TRBV9 to TRBJ2-3; D is unclear. Trimming took off 4 bases at V and 4 bases at J, with 10 bases between the two ends. The CDR3 sequence is 13 residues long. Germline values: CDR1 SGDLS, CDR2 YYNGEE. DNA of the CDR3: TGTGCCAGCAGCCGAAGGAGAGCAGATACGCAGTATTTT. As protein: CASSRRRADTQYF.

The V gene is TRBV27, the J gene TRBJ1-1, with no clear D. The germline V gene has CDR1 MNHEY and CDR2 SMNVEV (reference sequence). V was pared by 3 bases and J by 5 bases, with 10 bases between. The CDR3 runs 13 residues. CDR3 DNA: TGTGCCAGCAGTTTTGCCGAGTGGACTGAAGCTTTCTTT. Translation: CASSFAEWTEAFF.

The chain is built from TRBV29-1 and TRBJ1-2; unclear D gene. This CDR3 region has 11 residues. Germline CDR1 is SQVTM and CDR2 is ANQGSEA. Trimming removed 7 bases at V and 4 bases at J, with 10 bases between. DNA for the CDR3: TGCAGCGCTAGGGATCTCTATGGCTACACCTTC. Translation gives CSARDLYGYTF.

CDR3 sequence: CASRGSDNQPQHF. The CDR3 nucleotides are TGTGCCAGTAGAGGAAGTGACAATCAGCCCCAGCATTTT. V usage is TRBV27 and J usage is TRBJ1-5; D ambiguous. CDR1 and CDR2 (germline): MNHEY, SMNVEV (reference sequence). CDR3 length: 13 amino acids. V dropped 9 bases and J dropped 3 bases, with 12 bases sitting between them.

The J gene is TRBJ1-1, the V gene TRBV29-1; TRBD1 aligns across 7 bases. Per germline, CDR1 SQVTM and CDR2 ANQGSEA. V shed 7 bases, J shed 0 bases, and the junction held 5 bases outside the gene matches. The CDR3 has 13 residues. The CDR3 region has the DNA TGCAGCGCCCCGGGACAGATGAACACTGAAGCTTTCTTT. Its protein is CSAPGQMNTEAFF. The full variable domain, with the rest looked up from reference TRBV29-1 and TRBJ1-1, is SAVISQKPSRDICQRGTSLTIQCQVDSQVTMMFWYRQQPGQSLTLIATANQGSEATYESGFVIDKFPISRPNLTFSTLTVSNMSPEDSSIYLCSAPGQMNTEAFFGQGTRLTVV.

This clone was recorded a few times. The sample has other DNA sequences that encode this CDR3 too. This chain uses TRBV19 with TRBJ2-3; no definite D call. Trimming cost V 6 bases and J 1 base, with 5 bases left between them. The germline gives CDR1 LNHDA, CDR2 SQIVND (reference sequence). The CDR3 consists of 12 residues. CDR3 sequence: CASRSGTDTQYF. CDR3 DNA sequence: TGTGCCAGTAGGTCTGGCACAGATACGCAGTATTTT.

The chain employs TRBV9 and TRBJ1-5; D unresolved. V gave up 2 bases and J gave up 1 base, with 7 bases separating them. Germline assignment: CDR1 SGDLS and CDR2 YYNGEE. The CDR3 is made up of 14 amino acids. The CDR3 nucleotides read TGTGCCAGCAGCGTTGGTAAGAGCAATCAGCCCCAGCATTTT. Protein sequence: CASSVGKSNQPQHF. Variable domain in full (rest from reference TRBV9 and TRBJ1-5): DSGVTQTPKHLITATGQRVTLRCSPRSGDLSVYWYQQSLDQGLQFLIQYYNGEERAKGNILERFSAQQFPDLHSELNLSSLELGDSALYFCASSVGKSNQPQHFGDGTRLSIL.

The chain combines TRBV5-1 with TRBJ2-5; 7 bases align to TRBD2. The CDR3 runs to 13 residues. The germline CDR1 and CDR2 sequences are SGHRS and YFSETQ. The junction had 5 bases not matched to a gene; V was cut back by 4 bases and J by 5 bases. The chain's CDR3 is CASSESGAETQYF. As DNA, the CDR3 is TGCGCCAGCAGCGAGAGCGGGGCCGAGACCCAGTACTTC. Using reference TRBV5-1 and TRBJ2-5 for the parts outside the CDR3, the full variable domain is KAGVTQTPRYLIKTRGQQVTLSCSPISGHRSVSWYQQTPGQGLQFLFEYFSETQRNKGNFPGRFSGRQFSNSRSEMNVSTLELGDSALYLCASSESGAETQYFGPGTRLLVL.

The V gene is TRBV28, the J gene TRBJ2-3; 9 positions match TRBD1. Trimming took 4 bases from V and 4 from J; bases not matched to a gene: 9. The CDR3 length is 16 residues. In germline, CDR1 is MDHEN, CDR2 SYDVKM. In nucleotides, the CDR3 is TGTGCCAGCAGTTCACCGGGACAGGGTGTTTCAGATACGCAGTATTTT. This translates into CASSSPGQGVSDTQYF.

In the case of this clone: A single base separates this from a much larger clone, so it may be a read error. J is TRBJ1-1 and V is TRBV5-1; D gene uncertain. The germline gives CDR1 SGHRS, CDR2 YFSETQ. Trimming removed 4 bases at V and 5 bases at J, with 15 bases between. The CDR3 covers 14 residues. This CDR3 reads CASSQVSISTEAFF. DNA for the CDR3: TGCGCCAGCAGCCAAGTGTCTATCTCTACTGAAGCTTTCTTT.

The rearrangement links TRBV29-1 to TRBJ1-1; a weak D match, TRBD1 (5 bases). V was clipped by 6 bases and J by 7 bases, with 18 bases between them. CDR1 SQVTM and CDR2 ANQGSEA come from the germline V gene. The CDR3 sequence is 13 residues long. CDR3 in amino acids: CSVDRGNTLEAFF. The CDR3 DNA reads as TGCAGCGTCGACCGGGGGAATACTCTTGAAGCTTTCTTT.

The CDR3 nucleotides read TGTGCCAGCAGCATCACAGACACAGATACGCAGTATTTT. This gives the protein CASSITDTDTQYF. The rearrangement joins TRBV6-5 to TRBJ2-3, with D unresolved. Germline CDR1 and CDR2: MNHEY and SVGAGI. The length of the CDR3 is 13 residues. Trimming removed 6 bases from V and 2 bases from J, with 9 bases in between.

V usage is TRBV9 and J usage is TRBJ2-5, with 10 bases identical to TRBD2. This CDR3 is built from 16 residues. Germline V gene lookup returns CDR1 SGDLS and CDR2 YYNGEE. The junction had 10 bases not matched to a gene; V was cut back by 3 bases and J by 5 bases. The CDR3 protein is CASSARTSGRDETQYF. The CDR3 nucleotides are TGTGCCAGCAGCGCCCGGACAAGCGGGAGGGATGAGACCCAGTACTTC.

The gene calls are TRBV10-2 and TRBJ2-7; TRBD1 matches at 7 bases. CDR3 length equals 15 residues. Germline V gene lookup returns CDR1 WSHSY and CDR2 SAAADI. V trimming: 6 bases; J trimming: 2 bases; junction bases outside the gene matches: 10. The CDR3 loop reads CASRPDRERPYEQYF. In nucleotides, the CDR3 is TGCGCCAGCAGACCCGACAGGGAAAGACCCTACGAGCAGTACTTC.

The chain uses TRBV6-5 and TRBJ2-1; D tentatively fits TRBD1 or TRBD2 (6 bases each). This CDR3 region has 15 residues. The V gene's germline CDR1 is MNHEY and CDR2 SVGAGI. V lost 6 bases and J lost 6, with 18 bases in between. The chain's CDR3 is CASSTRLGGSNEQFF. CDR3 nucleotide sequence: TGTGCCAGCAGCACAAGACTAGGGGGATCCAATGAGCAGTTCTTC.

The V and J genes are TRBV10-2 and TRBJ2-7; D is unclear. Germline CDR1 and CDR2: WSHSY and SAAADI. This CDR3 has 13 residues. Trimming took 4 bases from V and 3 from J, leaving 10 bases between them. The CDR3 loop is CASSADRIYEQYF. Written as DNA, the CDR3 is TGCGCCAGCAGTGCGGACCGGATCTACGAGCAGTACTTC.